This section outlines one TCR beta chain sequence together with its context. What it binds is not known. The treatment: around 19 received Ad26.COV2.S at low or high dose, single or two shots; 5 received placebo; per-sample allocation not given. Samples were taken on day 63 after the first vaccine or placebo injection. Clones were sequenced by immunoSEQ multiplex PCR, and TCRdb holds only the in-frame ones, with some missing. The sample has approximately 340,000 clones, around 84% seen once. These data belong to a study of Ad26.COV2.S vaccination and SARS-CoV-2 variants. Looking at the study overall: Into the muscle, Ad26.COV2.S was dosed once or twice, 56 days apart.

Overall study findings and caveats: Breadth of non-spike TCRs did not differ between vaccinees and placebo recipients.

The material was peripheral blood, obtained in a trial of Ad26.COV2.S vaccine versus placebo. The source of this sequence is a person aged 18-65 years who received the Ad26.COV2.S COVID-19 vaccine or a placebo.

CDR3 protein: CASSQDPAHRGSTGELFF. The CDR3 nucleotides read TGCGCCAGCAGCCAAGATCCCGCTCACAGGGGCAGCACCGGGGAGCTGTTTTTT. J is TRBJ2-2 and V is TRBV4-3, with 7 bases identical to TRBD1. Trimming cost V 0 bases and J 4 bases; bases outside gene matches: 11. Germline lookup yields CDR1 LGHNA and CDR2 YSLEER. The CDR3 has 18 residues.